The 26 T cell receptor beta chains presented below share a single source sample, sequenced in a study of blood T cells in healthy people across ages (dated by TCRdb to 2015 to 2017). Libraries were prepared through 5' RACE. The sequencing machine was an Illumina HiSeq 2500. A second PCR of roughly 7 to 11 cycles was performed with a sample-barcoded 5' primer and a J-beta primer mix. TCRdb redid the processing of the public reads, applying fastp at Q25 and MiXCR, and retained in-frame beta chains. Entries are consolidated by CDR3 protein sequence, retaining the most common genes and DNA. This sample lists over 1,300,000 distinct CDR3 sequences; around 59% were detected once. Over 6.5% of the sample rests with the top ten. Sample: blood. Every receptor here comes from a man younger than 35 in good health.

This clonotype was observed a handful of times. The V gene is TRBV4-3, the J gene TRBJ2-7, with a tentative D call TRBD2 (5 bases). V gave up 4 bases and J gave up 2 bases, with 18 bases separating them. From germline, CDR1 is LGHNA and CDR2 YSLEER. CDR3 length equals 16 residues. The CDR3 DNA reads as TGCGCCAGCAGCCGCCCTGAGGTGGTCGGGACCTACGAGCAGTACTTC. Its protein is CASSRPEVVGTYEQYF.

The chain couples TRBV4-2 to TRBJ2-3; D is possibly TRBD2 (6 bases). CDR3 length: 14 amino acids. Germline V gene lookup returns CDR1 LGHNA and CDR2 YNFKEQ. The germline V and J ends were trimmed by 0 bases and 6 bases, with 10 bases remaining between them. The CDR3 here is CASSQDTSLDTQYF. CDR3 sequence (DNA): TGTGCCAGCAGCCAAGATACTAGCCTGGATACGCAGTATTTT.

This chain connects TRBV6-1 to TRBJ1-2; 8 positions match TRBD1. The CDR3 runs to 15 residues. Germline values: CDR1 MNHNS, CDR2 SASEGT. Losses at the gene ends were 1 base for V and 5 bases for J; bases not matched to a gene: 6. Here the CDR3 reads CASSEVGQVVYGYTF. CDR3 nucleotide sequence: TGTGCCAGCAGTGAAGTGGGACAGGTGGTATATGGCTACACCTTC.

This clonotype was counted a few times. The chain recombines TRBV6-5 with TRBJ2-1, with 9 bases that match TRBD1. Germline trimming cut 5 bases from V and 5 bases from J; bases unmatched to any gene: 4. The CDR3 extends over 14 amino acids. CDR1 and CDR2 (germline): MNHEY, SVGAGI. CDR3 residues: CASSITGGHNEQFF. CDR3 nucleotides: TGTGCCAGCAGTATTACAGGGGGCCACAATGAGCAGTTCTTC.

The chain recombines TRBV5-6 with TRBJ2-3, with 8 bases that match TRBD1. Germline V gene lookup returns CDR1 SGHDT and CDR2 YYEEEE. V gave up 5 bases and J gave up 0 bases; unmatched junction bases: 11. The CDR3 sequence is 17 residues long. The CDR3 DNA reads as TGTGCCAGCAGTCAAGACAGACGGACAGGGAGCACAGATACGCAGTATTTT. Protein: CASSQDRRTGSTDTQYF.

Here the CDR3 reads CASRTLPDRAYEQYF. Written as DNA, the CDR3 is TGTGCCAGCAGAACGCTTCCGGACAGGGCCTACGAGCAGTACTTC. The rearrangement links TRBV28 to TRBJ2-7; 8 nucleotides match TRBD1. The V and J ends lost 6 bases and 2 bases, in that order; junction bases with no gene match: 9. The CDR3 sequence is 15 residues long. CDR1 is MDHEN and CDR2 is SYDVKM in the germline V gene.

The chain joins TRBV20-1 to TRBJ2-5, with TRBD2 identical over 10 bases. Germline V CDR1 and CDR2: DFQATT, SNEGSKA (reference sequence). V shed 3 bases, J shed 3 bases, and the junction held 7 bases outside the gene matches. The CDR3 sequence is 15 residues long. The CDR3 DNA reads TGCAGTGCTAGGGCAGTTAGCGGGGGGAAAGAGACCCAGTACTTC. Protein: CSARAVSGGKETQYF.

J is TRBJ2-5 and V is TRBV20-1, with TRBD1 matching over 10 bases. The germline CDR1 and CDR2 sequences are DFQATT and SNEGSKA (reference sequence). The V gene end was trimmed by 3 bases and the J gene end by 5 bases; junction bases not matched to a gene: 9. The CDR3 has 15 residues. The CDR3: CSARTADRGLETQYF. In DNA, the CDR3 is TGCAGTGCTAGGACCGCAGACAGGGGGCTTGAGACCCAGTACTTC.

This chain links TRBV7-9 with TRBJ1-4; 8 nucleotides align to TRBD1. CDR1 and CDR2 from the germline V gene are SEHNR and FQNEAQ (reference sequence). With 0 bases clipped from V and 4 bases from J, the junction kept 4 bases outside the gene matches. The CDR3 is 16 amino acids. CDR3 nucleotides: TGTGCCAGCAGCTTAGCCCTGACAGGGGATAATGAAAAACTGTTTTTT. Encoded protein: CASSLALTGDNEKLFF.

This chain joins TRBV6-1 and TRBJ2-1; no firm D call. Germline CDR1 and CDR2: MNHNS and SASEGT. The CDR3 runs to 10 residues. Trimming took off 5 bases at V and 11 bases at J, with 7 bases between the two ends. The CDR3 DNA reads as TGTGCCAGCAGTACGAACAAGCAGTTCTTC. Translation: CASSTNKQFF.

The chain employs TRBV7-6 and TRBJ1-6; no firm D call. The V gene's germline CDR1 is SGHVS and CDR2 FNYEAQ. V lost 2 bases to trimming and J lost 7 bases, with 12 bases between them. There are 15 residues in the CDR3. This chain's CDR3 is CASSLKTDRNSPLHF. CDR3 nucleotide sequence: TGTGCCAGCAGCTTAAAGACCGATAGGAATTCACCCCTCCACTTT. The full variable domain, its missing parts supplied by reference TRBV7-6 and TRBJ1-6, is GAGVSQSPRYKVTKRGQDVALRCDPISGHVSLYWYRQALGQGPEFLTYFNYEAQQDKSGLPNDRFSAERPEGSISTLTIQRTEQRDSAMYRCASSLKTDRNSPLHFGNGTRLTVT.

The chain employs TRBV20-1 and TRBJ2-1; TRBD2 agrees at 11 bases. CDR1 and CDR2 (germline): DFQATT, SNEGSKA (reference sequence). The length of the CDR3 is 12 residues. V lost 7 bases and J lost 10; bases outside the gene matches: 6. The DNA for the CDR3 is TGCAGTGTCCAACTAGCGGGGGACGAGCAGTTCTTC. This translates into CSVQLAGDEQFF.

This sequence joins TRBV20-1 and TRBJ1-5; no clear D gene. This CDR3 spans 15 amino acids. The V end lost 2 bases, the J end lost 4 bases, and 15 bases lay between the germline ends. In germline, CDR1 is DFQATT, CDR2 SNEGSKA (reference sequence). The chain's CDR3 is CSARPMGAFNQPQHF. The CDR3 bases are TGCAGTGCTAGACCAATGGGAGCTTTTAATCAGCCCCAGCATTTT.

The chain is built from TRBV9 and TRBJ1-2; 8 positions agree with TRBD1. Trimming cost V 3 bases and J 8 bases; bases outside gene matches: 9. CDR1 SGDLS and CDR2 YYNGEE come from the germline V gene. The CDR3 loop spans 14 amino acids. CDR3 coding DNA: TGTGCCAGCAGCGGATTCAGGGGGCGGGGAGGCTACACCTTC. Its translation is CASSGFRGRGGYTF.

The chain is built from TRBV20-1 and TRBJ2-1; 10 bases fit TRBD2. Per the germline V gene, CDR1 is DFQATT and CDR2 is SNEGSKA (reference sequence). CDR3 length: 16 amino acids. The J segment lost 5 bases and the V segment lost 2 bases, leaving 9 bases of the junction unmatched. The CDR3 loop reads CSARKKLAGLHNEQFF. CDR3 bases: TGCAGTGCTAGAAAAAAACTAGCGGGACTGCACAATGAGCAGTTCTTC.

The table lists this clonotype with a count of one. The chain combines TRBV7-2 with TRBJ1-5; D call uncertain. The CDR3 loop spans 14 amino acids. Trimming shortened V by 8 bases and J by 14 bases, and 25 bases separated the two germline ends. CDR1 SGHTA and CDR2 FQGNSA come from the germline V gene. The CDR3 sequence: CASRGWGNEESEHF. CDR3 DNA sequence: TGTGCCAGCCGAGGTTGGGGTAACGAAGAGTCGGAGCATTTT.

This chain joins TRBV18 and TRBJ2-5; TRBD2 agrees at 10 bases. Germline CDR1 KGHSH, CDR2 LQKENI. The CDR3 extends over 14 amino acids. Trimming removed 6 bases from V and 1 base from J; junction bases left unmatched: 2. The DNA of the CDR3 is TGTGCCAGCTCCGAGCGGGAGGGCCAAGAGACCCAGTACTTC. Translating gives CASSEREGQETQYF. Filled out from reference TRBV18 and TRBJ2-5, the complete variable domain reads NAGVMQNPRHLVRRRGQEARLRCSPMKGHSHVYWYRQLPEEGLKFMVYLQKENIIDESGMPKERFSAEFPKEGPSILRIQQVVRGDSAAYFCASSEREGQETQYFGPGTRLLVL.

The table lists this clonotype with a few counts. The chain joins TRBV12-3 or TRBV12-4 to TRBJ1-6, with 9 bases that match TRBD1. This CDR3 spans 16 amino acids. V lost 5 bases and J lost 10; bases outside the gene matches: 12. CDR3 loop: CASSLYHRGRRSPLHF. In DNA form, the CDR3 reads TGTGCCAGCAGTCTATACCACAGGGGGCGTCGGTCACCCCTCCACTTT.

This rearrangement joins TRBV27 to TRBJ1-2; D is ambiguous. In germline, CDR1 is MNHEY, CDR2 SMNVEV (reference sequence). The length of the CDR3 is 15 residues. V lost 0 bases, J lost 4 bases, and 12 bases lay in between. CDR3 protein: CASSLSPRAVYGYTF. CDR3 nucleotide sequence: TGTGCCAGCAGTTTATCCCCCAGAGCCGTCTATGGCTACACCTTC.

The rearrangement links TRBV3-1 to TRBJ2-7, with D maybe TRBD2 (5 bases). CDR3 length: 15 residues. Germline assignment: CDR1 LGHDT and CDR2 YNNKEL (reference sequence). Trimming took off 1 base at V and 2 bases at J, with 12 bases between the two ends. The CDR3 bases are TGTGCCAGCAGCCAAGGCGGTGACTACCCCTACGAGCAGTACTTC. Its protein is CASSQGGDYPYEQYF.

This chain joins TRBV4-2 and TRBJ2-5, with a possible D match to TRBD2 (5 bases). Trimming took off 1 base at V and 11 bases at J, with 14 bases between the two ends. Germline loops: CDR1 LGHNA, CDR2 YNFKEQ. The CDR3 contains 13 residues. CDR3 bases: TGTGCCAGCAGCCAAGGTTTCGGGAAAGAGCAGTACTTC. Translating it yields CASSQGFGKEQYF.

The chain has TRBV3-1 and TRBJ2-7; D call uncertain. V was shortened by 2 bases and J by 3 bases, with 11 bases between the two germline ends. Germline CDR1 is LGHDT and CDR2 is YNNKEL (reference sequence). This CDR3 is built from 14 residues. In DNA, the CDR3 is TGTGCCAGCAGCCAACCGAACACCCTCTACGAGCAGTACTTC. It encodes CASSQPNTLYEQYF.

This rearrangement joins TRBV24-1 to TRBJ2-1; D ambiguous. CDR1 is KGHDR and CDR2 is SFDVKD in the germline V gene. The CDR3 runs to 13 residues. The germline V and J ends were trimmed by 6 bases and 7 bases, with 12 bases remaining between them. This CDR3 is CATSFSAGNEQFF. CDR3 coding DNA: TGTGCCACCAGTTTCAGCGCCGGTAATGAGCAGTTCTTC.

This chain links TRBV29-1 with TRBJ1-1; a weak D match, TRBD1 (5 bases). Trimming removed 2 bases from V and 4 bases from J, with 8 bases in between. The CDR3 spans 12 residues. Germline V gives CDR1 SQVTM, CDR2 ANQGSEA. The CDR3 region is CSVETGTTEAFF. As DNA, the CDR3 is TGCAGCGTTGAAACCGGGACCACTGAAGCTTTCTTT.

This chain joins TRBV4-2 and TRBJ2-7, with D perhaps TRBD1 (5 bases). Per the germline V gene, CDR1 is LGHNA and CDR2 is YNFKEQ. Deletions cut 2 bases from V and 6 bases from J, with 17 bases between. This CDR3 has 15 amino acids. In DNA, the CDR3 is TGTGCCAGCAGCCAAACCGACGGCACAGGCTCCGAGCAGTACTTC. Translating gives CASSQTDGTGSEQYF.

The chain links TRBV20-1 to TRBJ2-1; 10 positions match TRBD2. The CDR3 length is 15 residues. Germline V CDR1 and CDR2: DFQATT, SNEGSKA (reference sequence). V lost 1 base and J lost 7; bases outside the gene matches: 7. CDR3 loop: CSARAAGGPENEQFF. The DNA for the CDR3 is TGCAGTGCTAGAGCAGCGGGGGGGCCCGAGAATGAGCAGTTCTTC.